One sample yielded the 21 T cell receptor beta chains listed below, sequenced in a study of cytomegalovirus exposure and HLA in healthy donors. Researchers ran the PCR with 60 Vbeta and 13 Jbeta primers. The assay was immunoSEQ multiplex PCR, and TCRdb's table has in-frame clones only and misses some. The sample shows 90,000 to 95,000 clones, roughly 78% of them seen only once. Specimen: PBMCs. These receptors all come from a male donor in good health and CMV-seropositive.

In this sample, this clone turned up once. This chain joins TRBV7-2 and TRBJ1-3; unclear D gene. Germline V gene data show CDR1 as SGHTA and CDR2 as FQGNSA. Trimming took off 1 base at V and 0 bases at J, with 10 bases between the two ends. CDR3 length: 16 amino acids. Here the CDR3 reads CASSLGLESSGNTIYF. In DNA, the CDR3 is TGTGCCAGCAGCTTAGGTTTGGAGAGCTCTGGAAACACCATATATTTT. Combining the CDR3 with reference TRBV7-2 and TRBJ1-3 gives the whole variable domain GAGVSQSPSNKVTEKGKDVELRCDPISGHTALYWYRQSLGQGLEFLIYFQGNSAPDKSGLPSDRFSAERTGGSVSTLTIQRTQQEDSAVYLCASSLGLESSGNTIYFGEGSWLTVV.

This chain uses TRBV7-9 with TRBJ2-5, with 12 bases matching TRBD2. The CDR3 is 14 amino acids. The V gene's germline CDR1 is SEHNR and CDR2 FQNEAQ (reference sequence). Trimming at V came to 5 bases and at J to 8 bases, leaving 6 bases not matched to a gene. The CDR3 coding sequence is TGTGCCAGCAGCACACTAGCGGGGGGCGACACCCAGTACTTC. Translated, it gives CASSTLAGGDTQYF.

The chain joins TRBV7-9 to TRBJ1-2; 8 nucleotides line up with TRBD1. Germline V gives CDR1 SEHNR, CDR2 FQNEAQ (reference sequence). The V gene end was trimmed by 6 bases and the J gene end by 7 bases; junction bases not matched to a gene: 10. The CDR3 runs 14 residues. CDR3 sequence: CASSRGQGPLGYTF. For the CDR3, the DNA is TGTGCCAGCAGTCGTGGACAGGGCCCACTTGGCTACACCTTC.

The rearrangement links TRBV6-5 to TRBJ1-4; unclear D gene. The CDR3 runs to 14 residues. V lost 5 bases to trimming and J lost 5 bases, with 12 bases between them. Germline V gives CDR1 MNHEY, CDR2 SVGAGI. The CDR3 protein is CASSQAGKNEKLFF. As DNA, the CDR3 is TGTGCCAGCAGTCAAGCCGGGAAGAATGAAAAACTGTTTTTT.

The chain couples TRBV28 to TRBJ1-5; 8 bases line up with TRBD1. Trimming removed 7 bases from V and 9 bases from J; junction bases left unmatched: 8. The V gene's germline CDR1 is MDHEN and CDR2 SYDVKM. The CDR3 covers 13 residues. The DNA of the CDR3 is TGTGCCAGCACTTCGACAGGGGCTTTGCCCCAGCATTTT. Encoded protein: CASTSTGALPQHF.

This chain links TRBV7-2 with TRBJ2-5; 7 bases are a match to TRBD2. This CDR3 region has 14 residues. V lost 2 bases and J lost 6; bases outside the gene matches: 6. In germline, CDR1 is SGHTA, CDR2 FQGNSA. The CDR3 is CASSLLAGVQTQYF. DNA for the CDR3: TGTGCCAGCAGCTTATTGGCGGGAGTACAGACCCAGTACTTC. The complete variable domain, with remaining parts taken from reference TRBV7-2 and TRBJ2-5, reads GAGVSQSPSNKVTEKGKDVELRCDPISGHTALYWYRQSLGQGLEFLIYFQGNSAPDKSGLPSDRFSAERTGGSVSTLTIQRTQQEDSAVYLCASSLLAGVQTQYFGPGTRLLVL.

CDR3 sequence: CASSLGGSSYNEQFF. For the CDR3, the DNA is TGTGCCAGCAGCTTGGGTGGGAGCTCCTACAATGAGCAGTTCTTC. V is TRBV11-2 and J is TRBJ2-1, with D tentatively TRBD2 (5 bases). The germline V gene has CDR1 SGHAT and CDR2 FQNNGV. This CDR3 has 15 amino acids. The ends were cut back, 3 bases at V and 0 bases at J, with 9 bases in the middle.

The chain combines TRBV29-1 with TRBJ2-1; the match to TRBD1 covers 9 bases. The CDR3 loop spans 14 amino acids. From germline, CDR1 is SQVTM and CDR2 ANQGSEA. J lost 7 bases, V lost 6 bases, and 10 bases had no gene match. CDR3 loop: CSVLGQGTYNEQFF. CDR3 bases: TGCAGCGTCTTAGGACAGGGGACATATAATGAGCAGTTCTTC.

The rearrangement uses TRBV19 and TRBJ2-7; no firm D call. V was pared by 6 bases and J by 6 bases, with 18 bases between. The V gene's germline CDR1 is LNHDA and CDR2 SQIVND (reference sequence). There are 14 residues in the CDR3. In DNA, the CDR3 is TGTGCCAGTAGGATGCGGAGTAGCCTACCCGAGCAGTACTTC. Its translation is CASRMRSSLPEQYF.

This chain uses TRBV19 with TRBJ1-2; 7 bases fit TRBD1. The CDR3 spans 15 residues. CDR1 and CDR2 from the germline V gene are LNHDA and SQIVND (reference sequence). The J segment lost 3 bases and the V segment lost 3 bases, leaving 7 bases of the junction unmatched. The chain's CDR3 is CASSMGAGGYYGYTF. DNA of the CDR3: TGTGCCAGTAGTATGGGGGCAGGGGGATACTATGGCTACACCTTC.

The V and J genes are TRBV23-1 and TRBJ2-2; D not resolved. TRBV23-1 is filed as an ORF, its function uncertain. V lost 8 bases and J lost 7, with 17 bases in between. CDR3 length: 14 residues. The CDR3 nucleotides are TGCGCCAGCCTCCCTTCAGGTAAGAACGGGGAGCTGTTTTTT. This translates into CASLPSGKNGELFF.

The V gene is TRBV2, the J gene TRBJ2-3; unclear D gene. This CDR3 has 13 amino acids. Looked up from germline, CDR1 is SNHLY and CDR2 is FYNNEI. Trimming took 4 bases from V and 6 from J, leaving 11 bases between them. The CDR3 DNA reads TGTGCCAGCAGTGGCCAGAGCGTCGATACGCAGTATTTT. As protein: CASSGQSVDTQYF.

Points on this clone: The same CDR3 arises from other DNA sequences in this sample as well. The chain links TRBV30 to TRBJ1-5; 7 bases fit TRBD1. The V gene end was trimmed by 2 bases and the J gene end by 0 bases; junction bases not matched to a gene: 4. Germline CDR1 and CDR2: GTSNPN and SVGIG (reference sequence). The CDR3 is 15 amino acids. The CDR3 sequence is CAWSRGTDSNQPQHF. In DNA, the CDR3 is TGTGCCTGGAGTCGCGGGACAGATAGCAATCAGCCCCAGCATTTT.

On this clone: The sample carries other DNA sequences with the same CDR3. V gene TRBV5-1 combines with J gene TRBJ2-1, with 9 bases identical to TRBD2. Germline values: CDR1 SGHRS, CDR2 YFSETQ. The CDR3 extends over 14 amino acids. Trimming at V came to 4 bases and at J to 4 bases, leaving 3 bases not matched to a gene. The chain's CDR3 is CASSPAGGYNEQFF. The CDR3 DNA reads TGCGCCAGCAGCCCCGCGGGAGGGTACAATGAGCAGTTCTTC.

V usage is TRBV13 and J usage is TRBJ2-7; tentative D call: TRBD1 (6 bases). CDR3 length equals 12 residues. CDR1 is PRHDT, CDR2 FYEKMQ, per germline (reference sequence). Trimming took off 5 bases at V and 6 bases at J, with 11 bases between the two ends. CDR3 amino acids: CASSLTGFEQYF. The CDR3 nucleotides are TGTGCCAGCAGCCTAACAGGGTTCGAGCAGTACTTC.

The chain has TRBV6-5 and TRBJ1-1, with TRBD1 matching 9 bases. Germline-derived CDR1 and CDR2 are MNHEY and SVGAGI. The junction had 5 bases not matched to a gene; V was cut back by 5 bases and J by 4 bases. The CDR3 has 14 amino acids. The CDR3 protein is CASSDRGKGTEAFF. CDR3 coding DNA: TGTGCCAGCAGTGACAGGGGGAAGGGCACTGAAGCTTTCTTT.

This chain joins TRBV6-4 and TRBJ1-2; 8 bases line up with TRBD1. After removal of 4 bases from V and 5 bases from J, the junction contained 6 bases not matched to a gene. The length of the CDR3 is 14 residues. The V gene's germline CDR1 is MRHNA and CDR2 SNTAGT. The CDR3 DNA is TGTGCCAGCAGTGGGACACAGGGGGAGTATGGCTACACCTTC. Translating it yields CASSGTQGEYGYTF.

V usage is TRBV19 and J usage is TRBJ1-5; 7 bases align to TRBD1. There are 15 residues in the CDR3. Germline V gene sequence: CDR1 LNHDA, CDR2 SQIVND (reference sequence). J was trimmed by 2 bases and V by 2 bases; bases with no gene match: 3. In DNA, the CDR3 is TGTGCCAGTAGTATATTTCAGGGGGGCAATCAGCCCCAGCATTTT. This translates into CASSIFQGGNQPQHF.

V gene TRBV30 combines with J gene TRBJ2-5; 7 bases map to TRBD2. This CDR3 has 15 amino acids. Trimming removed 0 bases from V and 5 bases from J; junction bases left unmatched: 9. Germline-derived CDR1 and CDR2 are GTSNPN and SVGIG (reference sequence). In nucleotides, the CDR3 is TGTGCCTGGAGTGTACGTCAGGGAGGGTGGGAGACCCAGTACTTC. Translated: CAWSVRQGGWETQYF.

This sequence joins TRBV18 and TRBJ2-3; 9 bases line up with TRBD1. Unmatched junction bases numbered 15, after V lost 3 bases and J lost 2 bases. The CDR3 covers 19 residues. Germline-derived CDR1 and CDR2 are KGHSH and LQKENI. The CDR3 region has the DNA TGTGCCAGCTCACCCGGATGGATCGGACAGGGGCTGAACACAGATACGCAGTATTTT. It translates to CASSPGWIGQGLNTDTQYF.

The chain uses TRBV6-5 and TRBJ1-3; D unclear. The V end was cut by 8 bases, the J end by 0 bases, with 8 bases between. The CDR3 totals 13 residues. CDR1 is MNHEY and CDR2 is SVGAGI in the germline V gene. The CDR3 sequence is CASRVFSGNTIYF. Here the CDR3 DNA reads TGTGCCAGCCGGGTTTTCTCTGGAAACACCATATATTTT.